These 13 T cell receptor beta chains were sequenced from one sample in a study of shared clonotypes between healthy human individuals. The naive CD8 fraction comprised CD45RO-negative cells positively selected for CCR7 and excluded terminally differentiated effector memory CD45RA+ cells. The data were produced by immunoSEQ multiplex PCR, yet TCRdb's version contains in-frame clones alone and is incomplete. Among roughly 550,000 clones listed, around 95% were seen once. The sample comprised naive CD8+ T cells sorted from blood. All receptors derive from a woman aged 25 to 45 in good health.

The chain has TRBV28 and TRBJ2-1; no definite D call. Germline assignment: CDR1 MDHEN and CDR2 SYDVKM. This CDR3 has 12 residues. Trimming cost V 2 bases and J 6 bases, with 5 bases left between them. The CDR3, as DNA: TGTGCCAGCAGTTTAACACCCAATGAGCAGTTCTTC. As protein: CASSLTPNEQFF.

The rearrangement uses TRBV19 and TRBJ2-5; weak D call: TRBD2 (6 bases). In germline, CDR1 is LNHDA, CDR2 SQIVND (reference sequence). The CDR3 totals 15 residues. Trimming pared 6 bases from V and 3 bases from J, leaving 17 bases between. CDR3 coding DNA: TGTGCCAGTAGCCACCCCCTAGCGCAAGAAGAGACCCAGTACTTC. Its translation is CASSHPLAQEETQYF.

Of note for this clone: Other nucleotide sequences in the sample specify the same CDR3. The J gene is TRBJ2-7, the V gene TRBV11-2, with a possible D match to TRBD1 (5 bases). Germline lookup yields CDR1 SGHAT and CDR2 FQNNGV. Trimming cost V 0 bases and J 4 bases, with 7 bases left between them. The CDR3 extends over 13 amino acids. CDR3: CASSLDRAYEQYF. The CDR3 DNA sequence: TGTGCCAGCAGCTTAGACAGGGCGTACGAGCAGTACTTC.

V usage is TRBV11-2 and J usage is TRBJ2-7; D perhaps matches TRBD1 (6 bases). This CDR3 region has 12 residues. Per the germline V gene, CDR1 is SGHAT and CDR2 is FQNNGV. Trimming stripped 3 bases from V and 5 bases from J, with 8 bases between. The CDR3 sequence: CASSFGGHEQYF. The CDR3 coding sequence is TGTGCCAGCAGCTTTGGGGGCCACGAGCAGTACTTC. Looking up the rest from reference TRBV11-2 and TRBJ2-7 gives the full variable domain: EAGVAQSPRYKIIEKRQSVAFWCNPISGHATLYWYQQILGQGPKLLIQFQNNGVVDDSQLPKDRFSAERLKGVDSTLKIQPAKLEDSAVYLCASSFGGHEQYFGPGTRLTVT.

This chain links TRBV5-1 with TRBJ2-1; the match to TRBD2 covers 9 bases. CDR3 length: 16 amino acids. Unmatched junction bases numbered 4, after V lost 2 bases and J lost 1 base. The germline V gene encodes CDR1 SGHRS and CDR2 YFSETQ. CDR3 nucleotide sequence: TGCGCCAGCAGCTTCGCGACTAGCGGTTCCTACAATGAGCAGTTCTTC. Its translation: CASSFATSGSYNEQFF.

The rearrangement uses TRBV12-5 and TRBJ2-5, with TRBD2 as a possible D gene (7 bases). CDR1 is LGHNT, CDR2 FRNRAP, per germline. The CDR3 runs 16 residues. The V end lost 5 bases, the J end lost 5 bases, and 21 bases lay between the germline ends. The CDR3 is CASGDPGGAHPETQYF. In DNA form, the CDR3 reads TGTGCTAGTGGTGACCCTGGGGGGGCGCACCCGGAGACCCAGTACTTC.

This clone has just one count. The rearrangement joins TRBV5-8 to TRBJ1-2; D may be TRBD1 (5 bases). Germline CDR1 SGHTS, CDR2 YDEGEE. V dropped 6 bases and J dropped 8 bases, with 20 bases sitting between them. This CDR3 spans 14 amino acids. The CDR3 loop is CASIIRDRQFGYTF. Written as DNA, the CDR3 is TGTGCCAGCATCATACGGGATAGACAGTTCGGCTACACCTTC.

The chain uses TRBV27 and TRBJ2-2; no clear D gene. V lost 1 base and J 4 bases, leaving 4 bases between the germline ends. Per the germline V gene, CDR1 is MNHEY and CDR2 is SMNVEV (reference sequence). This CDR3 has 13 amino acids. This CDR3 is CASSLYSTGELFF. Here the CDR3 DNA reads TGTGCCAGCAGTTTATACAGCACCGGGGAGCTGTTTTTT.

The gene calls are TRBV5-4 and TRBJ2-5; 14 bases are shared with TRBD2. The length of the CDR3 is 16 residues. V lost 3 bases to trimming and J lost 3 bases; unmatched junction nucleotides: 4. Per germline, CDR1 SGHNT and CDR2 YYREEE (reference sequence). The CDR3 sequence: CASSSGTSGSKETQYF. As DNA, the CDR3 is TGTGCCAGCAGCTCCGGGACTAGCGGGAGTAAAGAGACCCAGTACTTC.

CDR3 residues: CATSDGNQPQHF. CDR3 nucleotide sequence: TGTGCCACCTCGGACGGAAATCAGCCCCAGCATTTT. This sequence joins TRBV15 and TRBJ1-5; D is unclear. Trimming took off 8 bases at V and 4 bases at J, with 9 bases between the two ends. Germline lookup yields CDR1 LNHNV and CDR2 YYDKDF (reference sequence). The CDR3 runs 12 residues. Combining the CDR3 with reference TRBV15 and TRBJ1-5 gives the whole variable domain DAMVIQNPRYQVTQFGKPVTLSCSQTLNHNVMYWYQQKSSQAPKLLFHYYDKDFNNEADTPDNFQSRRPNTSFCFLDIRSPGLGDTAMYLCATSDGNQPQHFGDGTRLSIL.

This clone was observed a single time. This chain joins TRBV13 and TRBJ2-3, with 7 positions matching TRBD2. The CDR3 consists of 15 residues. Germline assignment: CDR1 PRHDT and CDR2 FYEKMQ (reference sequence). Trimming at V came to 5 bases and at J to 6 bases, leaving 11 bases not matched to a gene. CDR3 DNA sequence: TGTGCCAGCAGCATTAGCGGGTCACCCGCCGATACGCAGTATTTT. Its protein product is CASSISGSPADTQYF.

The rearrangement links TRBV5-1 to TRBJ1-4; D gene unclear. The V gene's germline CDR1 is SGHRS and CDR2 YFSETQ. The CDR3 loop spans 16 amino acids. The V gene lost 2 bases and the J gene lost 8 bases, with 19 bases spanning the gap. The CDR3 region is CASSLIPPNQGEKLFF. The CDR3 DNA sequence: TGCGCCAGCAGCTTAATACCACCTAACCAAGGGGAAAAACTGTTTTTT.

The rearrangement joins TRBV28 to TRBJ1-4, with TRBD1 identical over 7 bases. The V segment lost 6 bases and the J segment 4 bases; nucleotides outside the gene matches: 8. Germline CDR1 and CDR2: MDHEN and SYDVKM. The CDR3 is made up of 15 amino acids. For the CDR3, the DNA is TGTGCCAGCAGAAGGGCTTACAGGGGTAATGAAAAACTGTTTTTT. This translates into CASRRAYRGNEKLFF.